This passage covers 13 T cell receptor beta chains from one sample sequenced in a study of OX40 agonist ivuxolimab in advanced cancers. Libraries were prepared through the immunoSEQ multiplex PCR assay. Held by TCRdb, this immuneACCESS table contains in-frame sequences only and omits some clones. Under half of the omission traces to an unresolved V gene where checked; the cause of the rest is unknown. The table for this sample lists about 53,000 clones; 88% of them were counted only once. The top ten clones comprise around 1.5% of the sample. The sample consisted of CD4+ or CD8+ T cells sorted from blood, taken in a trial of the OX40 agonist ivuxolimab. The source is an adult with an advanced solid tumor such as melanoma, head and neck, liver or kidney cancer.

This clone has a single count. The chain is built from TRBV5-1 and TRBJ2-3; the D gene could be TRBD1 or TRBD2 (5 bases each). CDR1 is SGHRS and CDR2 is YFSETQ in the germline V gene. CDR3 length: 16 residues. Trimming left V 1 base short and J 0 bases short, with 12 bases between. The CDR3 DNA sequence: TGCGCCAGCAGCTTGATGTGGGGGTCGAGCACAGATACGCAGTATTTT. It specifies CASSLMWGSSTDTQYF.

The CDR3 spells CASRAGTGATGELFF. The CDR3 DNA reads as TGTGCCAGCAGGGCCGGGACAGGGGCAACCGGGGAGCTGTTTTTT. The chain joins TRBV6-5 to TRBJ2-2, with TRBD1 identical over 10 bases. The CDR3 is 15 amino acids. Germline assignment: CDR1 MNHEY and CDR2 SVGAGI. V lost 6 bases to trimming and J lost 5 bases; unmatched junction nucleotides: 6.

The rearrangement joins TRBV11-2 to TRBJ2-5; D remains ambiguous. This CDR3 contains 16 residues. Germline V CDR1 and CDR2: SGHAT, FQNNGV. Deletions cut 5 bases from V and 3 bases from J, with 19 bases between. CDR3 sequence (DNA): TGTGCCAGCAGCCGATCCATTCAGGCGAAGGAAGAGACCCAGTACTTC. It encodes CASSRSIQAKEETQYF.

The chain links TRBV6-1 to TRBJ2-7; TRBD1 aligns across 10 bases. The CDR3 runs 15 residues. The V and J ends lost 9 bases and 5 bases, in that order; junction bases with no gene match: 13. Germline CDR1 reads MNHNS; CDR2 reads SASEGT. The CDR3 spells CASETGGQGRNEQYF. The CDR3, as DNA: TGTGCCAGTGAAACTGGGGGACAGGGGCGGAACGAGCAGTACTTC.

The chain employs TRBV7-8 and TRBJ1-1; D call uncertain. Trimming stripped 5 bases from V and 1 base from J, with 17 bases between. Germline CDR1 is SGHVS and CDR2 is FQNEAQ. CDR3 length: 16 residues. The CDR3 sequence: CASSRRDTVPNTEAFF. The CDR3 DNA is TGTGCCAGCAGCCGCCGTGATACGGTCCCGAACACTGAAGCTTTCTTT.

The chain is built from TRBV2 and TRBJ2-1; no clear D gene. V shed 6 bases and J shed 7 bases, with 22 bases lying between them. The CDR3 loop spans 16 amino acids. Looked up from germline, CDR1 is SNHLY and CDR2 is FYNNEI. In nucleotides, the CDR3 is TGTGCCAGCAGGGCCGAGGCAGTTATGAGTGGGAATGAGCAGTTCTTC. This translates into CASRAEAVMSGNEQFF.

This rearrangement joins TRBV5-1 to TRBJ2-5, with TRBD2 matching over 10 bases. The CDR3 runs to 15 residues. CDR1 is SGHRS and CDR2 is YFSETQ in the germline V gene. J was trimmed by 4 bases and V by 0 bases; bases with no gene match: 3. CDR3 in amino acids: CASSLAASGRETQYF. The CDR3 nucleotides read TGCGCCAGCAGCTTGGCCGCTAGCGGGAGAGAGACCCAGTACTTC. Variable domain in full (rest from reference TRBV5-1 and TRBJ2-5): KAGVTQTPRYLIKTRGQQVTLSCSPISGHRSVSWYQQTPGQGLQFLFEYFSETQRNKGNFPGRFSGRQFSNSRSEMNVSTLELGDSALYLCASSLAASGRETQYFGPGTRLLVL.

CDR3 amino acids: CASSPQGAGGPDEQFF. DNA of the CDR3: TGTGCCAGCAGCCCCCAGGGAGCGGGAGGGCCGGATGAGCAGTTCTTC. The chain joins TRBV7-6 to TRBJ2-1, with 10 bases aligning to TRBD2. The J segment lost 8 bases and the V segment lost 5 bases, leaving 12 bases of the junction unmatched. From germline, CDR1 is SGHVS and CDR2 FNYEAQ. The CDR3 totals 16 residues.

This rearrangement joins TRBV23-1 to TRBJ1-1; D perhaps matches TRBD1 (5 bases). TRBV23-1 is classed as an ORF, of uncertain function. This CDR3 has 16 amino acids. The germline V and J ends were trimmed by 4 bases and 8 bases, with 23 bases remaining between them. The CDR3, as DNA: TGCGCCAGCAGTCGCCCAGGGCTTTGGGGAGCGGAAGAAGCTTTCTTT. Protein product: CASSRPGLWGAEEAFF.

This clone was picked up one time. The genes are TRBV5-4 and TRBJ2-3; 9 nucleotides line up with TRBD2. With 3 bases clipped from V and 2 bases from J, the junction kept 7 bases outside the gene matches. The CDR3 covers 16 residues. Germline V lookup: CDR1 SGHNT, CDR2 YYREEE (reference sequence). CDR3 sequence: CASSSRAGGHTDTQYF. In DNA, the CDR3 is TGTGCCAGCAGCTCTAGGGCGGGGGGGCACACAGATACGCAGTATTTT.

The chain recombines TRBV7-6 with TRBJ2-5; no clear D. The CDR3 spans 15 residues. The V gene's germline CDR1 is SGHVS and CDR2 FNYEAQ. Deletions cut 2 bases from V and 4 bases from J, with 14 bases between. The CDR3 here is CASSLNLGWRETQYF. In nucleotides, the CDR3 is TGTGCCAGCAGCTTAAACTTGGGGTGGCGAGAGACCCAGTACTTC.

This clone was observed a single time. This chain uses TRBV7-3 with TRBJ1-1; D is possibly TRBD1 (6 bases). The CDR3 runs 14 residues. The germline V gene encodes CDR1 SGHTA and CDR2 FQGTGA. Trimming removed 2 bases from V and 3 bases from J, with 10 bases in between. This CDR3 is CASSLRTEDTEAFF. The CDR3 DNA sequence: TGTGCCAGCAGCTTACGGACAGAAGACACTGAAGCTTTCTTT. The whole variable domain, remainder taken from reference TRBV7-3 and TRBJ1-1, is GAGVSQTPSNKVTEKGKYVELRCDPISGHTALYWYRQSLGQGPEFLIYFQGTGAADDSGLPNDRFFAVRPEGSVSTLKIQRTERGDSAVYLCASSLRTEDTEAFFGQGTRLTVV.

The V and J genes are TRBV2 and TRBJ1-2; D is undetermined. Germline values: CDR1 SNHLY, CDR2 FYNNEI. The V gene lost 7 bases and the J gene lost 1 base, with 16 bases spanning the gap. The CDR3 is made up of 15 amino acids. The CDR3 reads CASKLDAPVNYGYTF. CDR3 DNA: TGTGCCAGCAAGTTGGACGCTCCAGTTAACTATGGCTACACCTTC. Full variable domain (rest looked up from reference TRBV2 and TRBJ1-2): EPEVTQTPSHQVTQMGQEVILRCVPISNHLYFYWYRQILGQKVEFLVSFYNNEISEKSEIFDDQFSVERPDGSNFTLKIRSTKLEDSAMYFCASKLDAPVNYGYTFGSGTRLTVV.